This TCR beta chain was identified in a study of PD-L1 blockade in urothelial cancer. V was pared by 0 bases and J by 3 bases, with 3 bases between. The length of the CDR3 is 12 residues. Germline lookup yields CDR1 MNHNY and CDR2 SVGAGI (reference sequence). Using immunoSEQ multiplex PCR, the repertoire was profiled, and TCRdb retains in-frame clones only, with some absent. The sample lists 38,000 or so clones; approximately 82% were seen once. The study collected 1 to 8 samples per patient, pretreatment and on-treatment. This clonotype was sampled from a man in his 60s with urothelial cancer. This specimen was PBMCs, taken around atezolizumab (anti-PD-L1) treatment. V gene TRBV6-6 combines with J gene TRBJ2-7; D is undetermined. The CDR3 bases are TGTGCCAGCAGTTACTCCAGCTACGAGCAGTACTTC. Its translation: CASSYSSYEQYF.